A selection of T cell receptor beta chains follows, all from one sample in a study of T-cell memory formation after mild COVID-19. A single record per CDR3 protein comes from TCRdb applying MiXCR to the 5' RACE reads. This sample has roughly 260,000 distinct CDR3 sequences; 15% to 20% occur once, and the top ten carry around 3.8%. Sample: PBMCs or a T cell subset sorted from them (not recorded which). The receptors derive from a man aged 18 to 29 who had mild COVID-19 (a few samples of this study predate the infection). Cell type and time point are not known. Both conserved end residues are part of each CDR3. D genes are given only for firm matches. Expanded clones get a size class; other rows say once, few or many, or leave the size out.

>TRBV11-2|few|TRBJ2-1|NA
CASSLGIDEQFF
TGTGCCAGCAGCCTAGGGATCGATGAGCAGTTCTTC
>TRBV12-3/TRBV12-4|NA|TRBJ1-2|NA
CASSRQSHGYTF
TGTGCCAGCAGTAGACAATCCCATGGCTACACCTTC
>TRBV4-1|few|TRBJ1-6|NA
CASSQEPGRRTSPLHF
TGCGCCAGCAGCCAAGAACCGGGACGGCGAACGTCACCCCTCCACTTT
>TRBV5-1|few|TRBJ2-1|TRBD1
CASSTGTGLNEQFF
TGCGCCAGCAGCACCGGGACAGGGCTCAATGAGCAGTTCTTC
>TRBV7-6|few|TRBJ2-5|NA
CASSLRLWADPYQETQYF
TGTGCCAGCAGCTTAAGGCTGTGGGCAGATCCGTACCAAGAGACCCAGTACTTC
>TRBV4-1|NA|TRBJ1-4|TRBD1
CASSQDPGTGNEKLFF
TGCGCCAGCAGCCAAGATCCTGGGACAGGGAATGAAAAACTGTTTTTT
>TRBV4-3|few|TRBJ1-6|TRBD1
CASSQERQGANNHSPLHF
TGCGCCAGCAGCCAAGAGAGACAGGGGGCTAATAATCATTCACCCCTCCACTTT
>TRBV4-2|NA|TRBJ1-1|NA
CASSQDLGGRAFF
TGTGCCAGCAGCCAAGATCTCGGTGGGAGGGCTTTCTTT
>TRBV20-1|NA|TRBJ1-5|NA
CSASPGSVGQPQHF
TGCAGTGCTAGTCCAGGGAGTGTGGGTCAGCCCCAGCATTTT
>TRBV29-1|few|TRBJ1-1|NA
CSVETRQAMNTEAFF
TGCAGCGTTGAAACGCGACAGGCAATGAACACTGAAGCTTTCTTT
>TRBV6-2/TRBV6-3|NA|TRBJ2-3|TRBD2
CASSPNWRGAHTDTQYF
TGTGCCAGCAGTCCAAACTGGCGGGGGGCCCACACAGATACGCAGTATTTT
>TRBV7-9|few|TRBJ1-3|NA
CASSLIRGRNTIYF
TGTGCCAGCAGCTTAATCCGGGGGCGGAACACCATATATTTT
>TRBV20-1|few|TRBJ2-3|TRBD1
CSARKQGAGPTDTQYF
TGCAGTGCGAGGAAACAGGGGGCAGGGCCCACAGATACGCAGTATTTT
>TRBV7-2|NA|TRBJ1-2|NA
CASSLEEGGYTF
TGTGCCAGCAGCTTAGAGGAGGGCGGCTACACCTTC
>TRBV27|few|TRBJ1-5|NA
CASSLRGWGNQPQHF
TGTGCCAGCAGTTTAAGGGGTTGGGGCAATCAGCCCCAGCATTTT
>TRBV7-2|once|TRBJ1-2|NA
CASSPSENYGYTF
TGTGCCAGCAGCCCCTCGGAGAACTATGGCTACACCTTC
>TRBV12-3/TRBV12-4|NA|TRBJ1-1|NA
CASSLYRAGTEAFF
TGTGCCAGCAGTTTATATAGGGCCGGCACTGAAGCTTTCTTT
>TRBV7-9|NA|TRBJ2-5|TRBD2
CASTMSPRGGQETQYF
TGTGCCAGCACAATGTCCCCACGGGGGGGCCAAGAGACCCAGTACTTC
>TRBV18|NA|TRBJ1-2|NA
CASSHRRPEEGDYGYTF
TGTGCCAGCTCACATCGGCGCCCGGAGGAGGGCGACTATGGCTACACCTTC
>TRBV7-9|many|TRBJ1-1|NA
CASSLDPVGTEAFF
TGTGCCAGCAGCTTAGATCCCGTAGGGACTGAAGCTTTCTTT
>TRBV29-1|NA|TRBJ2-5|NA
CSVEWGAETQYF
TGCAGCGTTGAATGGGGCGCGGAGACCCAGTACTTC
>TRBV5-4|NA|TRBJ2-5|NA
CASTKSGETQYF
TGTGCCAGCACCAAATCAGGGGAGACCCAGTACTTC
>TRBV30|NA|TRBJ1-2|NA
CAWSVLGYGYTF
TGTGCCTGGAGTGTACTGGGCTATGGCTACACCTTC
>TRBV12-3/TRBV12-4|NA|TRBJ2-5|TRBD1
CASSFRGQEETQYF
TGTGCCAGCAGTTTCCGGGGACAGGAAGAGACCCAGTACTTC
>TRBV27|few|TRBJ1-1|NA
CASSLFRGGTEAFF
TGTGCCAGCAGTTTGTTTCGGGGGGGGACTGAAGCTTTCTTT
>TRBV4-1|many|TRBJ1-6|TRBD1
CASSQLGQGTSPLHF
TGCGCCAGCAGCCAACTGGGACAGGGGACGTCACCCCTCCACTTT
>TRBV19|NA|TRBJ1-1|NA
CASISTETNTEAFF
TGTGCCAGTATTAGCACCGAGACGAACACTGAAGCTTTCTTT
>TRBV24-1|NA|TRBJ2-2|NA
CATRRLDSTGELFF
TGTGCCACCAGGAGACTGGACAGCACCGGGGAGCTGTTTTTT
>TRBV6-5|few|TRBJ1-3|NA
CASSAGNTIYF
TGTGCCAGCAGCGCTGGAAACACCATATATTTT
>TRBV5-1|NA|TRBJ2-3|TRBD2
CASRMTSGGRDTQYF
TGCGCCAGCAGGATGACTAGCGGGGGGCGGGATACGCAGTATTTT
>TRBV30|NA|TRBJ1-2|NA
CAWGGIMLNGYTF
TGTGCCTGGGGGGGAATAATGCTAAATGGCTACACCTTC
>TRBV5-1|few|TRBJ2-4|TRBD1
CASSKDRGTSQNIQYF
TGCGCCAGCAGCAAGGACAGGGGAACTAGCCAAAACATTCAGTACTTC
>TRBV29-1|few|TRBJ2-7|NA
CSVEEPGHYEQYF
TGCAGCGTTGAAGAGCCAGGCCACTACGAGCAGTACTTC
>TRBV4-3|few|TRBJ2-3|NA
CASSLRGAGLTDTQYF
TGCGCCAGCAGCCTCAGGGGTGCGGGGCTCACAGATACGCAGTATTTT
>TRBV5-1|NA|TRBJ2-1|NA
CASSLDPSYNEQFF
TGCGCCAGCAGCTTGGACCCCTCCTACAATGAGCAGTTCTTC
>TRBV5-1|few|TRBJ1-4|TRBD1
CASSLGTGGEEKLFF
TGCGCCAGCAGCTTGGGTACAGGGGGAGAGGAAAAACTGTTTTTT
>TRBV5-1|NA|TRBJ2-2|TRBD1
CASSLRTGSDTGELFF
TGCGCCAGCAGCCTACGGACAGGGTCGGACACCGGGGAGCTGTTTTTT
>TRBV18|many|TRBJ2-1|NA
CASSPTQNNEQFF
TGTGCCAGCTCACCCACACAGAACAATGAGCAGTTCTTC
>TRBV7-2|NA|TRBJ2-1|NA
CASSLAQPRNEQFF
TGTGCCAGCAGCTTAGCCCAACCTCGGAATGAGCAGTTCTTC
>TRBV6-1|NA|TRBJ1-2|TRBD1
CASKPGQGAGYTF
TGTGCCAGCAAACCGGGACAGGGGGCTGGCTACACCTTC
>TRBV12-3/TRBV12-4|NA|TRBJ1-5|NA
CASSRDFSNQPQHF
TGTGCCAGCAGTAGGGACTTTAGCAATCAGCCCCAGCATTTT
>TRBV7-9|few|TRBJ1-5|TRBD1
CASSPWTGYGSNQPQHF
TGTGCCAGCAGCCCATGGACAGGTTATGGTAGCAATCAGCCCCAGCATTTT
>TRBV7-9|few|TRBJ2-3|TRBD1
CASTGQGDTDTQYF
TGTGCCAGCACCGGACAGGGGGACACAGATACGCAGTATTTT
>TRBV7-9|many|TRBJ2-5|NA
CASSPSLGETQYF
TGTGCCAGCAGCCCGTCTCTCGGAGAGACCCAGTACTTC
>TRBV7-2|many|TRBJ1-2|NA
CASSLVAGGQVLGYTF
TGTGCCAGCAGCTTAGTGGCTGGGGGGCAAGTACTCGGCTACACCTTC
>TRBV7-9|NA|TRBJ1-5|NA
CASSLGSGLSQPQHF
TGTGCCAGCAGCTTAGGTTCAGGCCTATCCCAGCCCCAGCATTTT
>TRBV7-6|NA|TRBJ2-3|NA
CASSPTRDTQYF
TGTGCCAGCAGCCCTACACGAGATACGCAGTATTTT
>TRBV11-2|few|TRBJ2-5|NA
CASSSQPVETQYF
TGTGCCAGCAGCTCACAGCCGGTGGAGACCCAGTACTTC
>TRBV29-1|many|TRBJ2-2|TRBD2
CSVRSTSGGNTGELFF
TGCAGCGTCCGGTCCACTAGCGGGGGGAACACCGGGGAGCTGTTTTTT
>TRBV10-2|NA|TRBJ2-7|TRBD2
CASSNGLGLEYEQYF
TGCGCCAGCAGTAACGGGTTGGGACTAGAATACGAGCAGTACTTC
>TRBV7-2|NA|TRBJ1-2|TRBD1
CASSLGTDRGRIYGYTF
TGTGCCAGCAGCTTAGGGACGGACAGGGGGCGGATCTATGGCTACACCTTC
>TRBV6-6|few|TRBJ1-4|TRBD1
CASTEPGTGNEKLFF
TGTGCCAGCACCGAACCCGGGACAGGGAATGAAAAACTGTTTTTT
>TRBV5-5|NA|TRBJ1-3|NA
CASSLEPGNTIYF
TGTGCCAGCAGCTTGGAGCCCGGAAACACCATATATTTT
>TRBV5-1|NA|TRBJ2-5|NA
CASSPGTPSETQYF
TGCGCCAGCAGCCCAGGGACTCCCAGCGAGACCCAGTACTTC
>TRBV7-9|NA|TRBJ1-1|NA
CASSWIQTLEAFF
TGTGCCAGCAGCTGGATCCAAACGCTGGAAGCTTTCTTT
>TRBV6-4|NA|TRBJ2-2|TRBD2
CASRRLAGSTGELFF
TGTGCCAGCAGACGGCTAGCGGGGAGCACCGGGGAGCTGTTTTTT